This record looks at one T cell receptor (beta chain) sequence and its context. This entry belongs to a study of shared clonotypes between healthy human individuals. The germline gives CDR1 MDHEN, CDR2 SYDVKM. This CDR3 spans 14 amino acids. V gave up 7 bases and J gave up 3 bases, with 15 bases separating them. Profiling relied on immunoSEQ multiplex PCR, and the TCRdb table lists in-frame clones only, not all of them. This sample has roughly 1 million clones, with roughly 74% found just once. Sequences were obtained from memory CD4+ T cells from PBMCs. Documented subset: CD45RA-negative fraction. The chain carries TRBV28 and TRBJ1-2; D is perhaps TRBD1 (5 bases). The TCR sequence derives from a man younger than 35 in good health. Some clones in this sample may be carry-over from other donors' samples. The CDR3 loop is CASTLRGAYYGYTF. The CDR3 coding sequence is TGTGCCAGCACCCTAAGGGGAGCTTACTATGGCTACACCTTC.